These 3 T cell receptor beta chains share one sample of origin, sequenced in a study of cytomegalovirus exposure and HLA in healthy donors (dated 2017 in TCRdb). Receptor amplification or capture employed the immunoSEQ multiplex PCR assay. The multiplex PCR relied on a mix of 60 forward primers for TCR Vbeta segments and 13 reverse primers for TCR Jbeta segments. Drawn from immuneACCESS, this table holds only the in-frame rearrangements with V and J called that TCRdb kept. Clones are partly lost; checked studies trace under half to an unresolved V gene and leave the rest unexplained. The sample table records approximately 200,000 clones; approximately 80% of these occur just once. The top ten clonotypes cover about 1.9% of the sample. The specimen was PBMCs. These receptors were obtained from a woman aged 18-29 years in good health and CMV-seropositive.

The chain links TRBV9 to TRBJ1-6; 7 bases are shared with TRBD1. Germline assignment: CDR1 SGDLS and CDR2 YYNGEE. After removal of 3 bases from V and 9 bases from J, the junction contained 6 bases not matched to a gene. The CDR3 totals 14 residues. CDR3 amino acids: CASSDGQVASPLHF. The CDR3 nucleotides read TGTGCCAGCAGCGATGGACAGGTCGCTTCACCCCTCCACTTT. Combining the CDR3 with reference TRBV9 and TRBJ1-6 gives the whole variable domain DSGVTQTPKHLITATGQRVTLRCSPRSGDLSVYWYQQSLDQGLQFLIQYYNGEERAKGNILERFSAQQFPDLHSELNLSSLELGDSALYFCASSDGQVASPLHFGNGTRLTVT.

In this sample, this clone turned up a few times. The chain links TRBV2 to TRBJ2-7; 15 nucleotides agree with TRBD2. The germline V gene has CDR1 SNHLY and CDR2 FYNNEI. The CDR3 is made up of 17 amino acids. J gave up 2 bases and V 6 bases, and 8 bases lay outside the gene matches. The CDR3 DNA follows: TGTGCCAGCAGGGGGGGACTAGCGGGGGGAGACCCCTACGAGCAGTACGTC. Translating gives CASRGGLAGGDPYEQYV.

Comments on this clone: It is unclear where the CDR3 begins or ends on the DNA, so no DNA is shown, and the CDR3 is as TCRdb lists it. The genes are TRBV7-9 and TRBJ2-3; the table names TRBD2, a call not compared with the DNA. The germline gives CDR1 SEHNR, CDR2 FQNEAQ (reference sequence). The CDR3 comprises 13 residues, both ends counted. This chain's CDR3 is CASSLVGAGAEYF.